Sequencing of this T cell receptor (beta chain) was carried out in a study of blood T cell repertoires in COVID-19. TCRdb's table, derived via immunoSEQ multiplex PCR, lists solely in-frame clones and lacks some. The repertoire holds fewer than 60,000 clones, with about 80% as singletons. Germline V CDR1 and CDR2: SNHLY, FYNNEI. This CDR3 contains 20 residues. The V segment lost 9 bases and the J segment 2 bases; nucleotides outside the gene matches: 24. The sample taken for sequencing was peripheral blood. The V gene is TRBV2, the J gene TRBJ1-2; 10 bases align to TRBD1. This TCR was recovered from a man aged 65-85 years with active COVID-19. CDR3 sequence: CARGGYESTGTGVSNYGYTF. As DNA, the CDR3 is TGTGCCAGAGGGGGCTATGAAAGTACTGGGACAGGGGTATCGAACTATGGCTACACCTTC.